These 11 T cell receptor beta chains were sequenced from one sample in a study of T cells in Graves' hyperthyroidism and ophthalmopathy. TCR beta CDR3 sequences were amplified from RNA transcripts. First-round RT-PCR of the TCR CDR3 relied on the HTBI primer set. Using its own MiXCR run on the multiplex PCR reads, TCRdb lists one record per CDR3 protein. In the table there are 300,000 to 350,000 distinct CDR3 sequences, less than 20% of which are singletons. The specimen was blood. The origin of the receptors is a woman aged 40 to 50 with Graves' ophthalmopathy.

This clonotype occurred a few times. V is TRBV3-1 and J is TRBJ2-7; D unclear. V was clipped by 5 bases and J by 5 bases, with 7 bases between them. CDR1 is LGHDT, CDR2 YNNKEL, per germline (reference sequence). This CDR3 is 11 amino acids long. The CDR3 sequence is CASSVGNEQYF. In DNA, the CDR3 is TGTGCCAGCAGCGTGGGGAACGAGCAGTACTTC.

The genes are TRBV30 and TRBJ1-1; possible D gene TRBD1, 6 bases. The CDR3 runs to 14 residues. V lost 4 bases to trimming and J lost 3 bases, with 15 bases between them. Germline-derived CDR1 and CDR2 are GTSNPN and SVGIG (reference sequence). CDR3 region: CAWTTGWVDTEAFF. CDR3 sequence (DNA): TGTGCCTGGACTACAGGGTGGGTGGACACTGAAGCTTTCTTT.

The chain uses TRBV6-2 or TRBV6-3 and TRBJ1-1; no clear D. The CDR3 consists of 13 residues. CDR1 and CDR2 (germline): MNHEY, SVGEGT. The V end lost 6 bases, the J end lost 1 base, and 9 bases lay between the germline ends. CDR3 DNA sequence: TGTGCCAGCAGGGCCAGAACGAACACTGAAGCTTTCTTT. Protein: CASRARTNTEAFF.

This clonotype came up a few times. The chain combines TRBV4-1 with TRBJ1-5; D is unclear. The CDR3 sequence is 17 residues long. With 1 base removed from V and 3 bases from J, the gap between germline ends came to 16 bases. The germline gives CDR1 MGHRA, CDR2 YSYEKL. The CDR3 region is CASSQVAGGDSNQPQHF. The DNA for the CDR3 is TGCGCCAGCAGCCAAGTTGCAGGCGGGGATTCCAATCAGCCCCAGCATTTT.

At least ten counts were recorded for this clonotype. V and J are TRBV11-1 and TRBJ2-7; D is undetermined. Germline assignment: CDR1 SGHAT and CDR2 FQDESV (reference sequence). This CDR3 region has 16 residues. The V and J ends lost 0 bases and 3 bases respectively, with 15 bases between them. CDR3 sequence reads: CASSLAVGSDLYEQYF. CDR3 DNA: TGTGCCAGCAGCTTAGCGGTTGGTTCGGACCTCTACGAGCAGTACTTC.

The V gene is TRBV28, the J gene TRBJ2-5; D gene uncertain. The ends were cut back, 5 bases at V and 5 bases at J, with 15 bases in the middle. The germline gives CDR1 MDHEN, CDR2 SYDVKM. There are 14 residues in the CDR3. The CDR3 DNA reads TGTGCCAGCAGTCTCATAGGACCTTTGGAGACCCAGTACTTC. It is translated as CASSLIGPLETQYF.

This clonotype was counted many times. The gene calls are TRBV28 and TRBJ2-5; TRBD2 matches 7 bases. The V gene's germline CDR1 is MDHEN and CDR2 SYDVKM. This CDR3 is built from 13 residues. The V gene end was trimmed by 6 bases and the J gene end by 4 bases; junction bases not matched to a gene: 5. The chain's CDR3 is CASSLTSPETQYF. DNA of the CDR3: TGTGCCAGCAGCTTGACTAGCCCAGAGACCCAGTACTTC. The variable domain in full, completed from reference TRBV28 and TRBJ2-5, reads DVKVTQSSRYLVKRTGEKVFLECVQDMDHENMFWYRQDPGLGLRLIYFSYDVKMKEKGDIPEGYSVSREKKERFSLILESASTNQTSMYLCASSLTSPETQYFGPGTRLLVL.

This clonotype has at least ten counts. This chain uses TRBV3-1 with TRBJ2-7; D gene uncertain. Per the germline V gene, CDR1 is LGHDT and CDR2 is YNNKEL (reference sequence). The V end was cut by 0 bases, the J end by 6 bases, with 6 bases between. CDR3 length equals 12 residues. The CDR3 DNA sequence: TGTGCCAGCAGCCAAGATGTGTTCGAGCAGTACTTC. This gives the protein CASSQDVFEQYF.

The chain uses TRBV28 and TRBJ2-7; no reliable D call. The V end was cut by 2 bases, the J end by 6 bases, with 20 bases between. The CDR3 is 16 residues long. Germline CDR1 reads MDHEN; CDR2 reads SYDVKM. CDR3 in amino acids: CASSLGDVGISLEQYF. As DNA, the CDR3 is TGTGCCAGCAGTTTAGGCGATGTGGGGATTTCCCTCGAGCAGTACTTC.

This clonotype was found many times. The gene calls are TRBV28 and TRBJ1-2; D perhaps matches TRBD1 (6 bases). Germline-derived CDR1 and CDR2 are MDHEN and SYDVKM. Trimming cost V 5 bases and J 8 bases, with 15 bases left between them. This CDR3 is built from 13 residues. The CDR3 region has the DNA TGTGCCAGCAGTGGGTGGGGGGCGCCCGGCTACACCTTC. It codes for CASSGWGAPGYTF.

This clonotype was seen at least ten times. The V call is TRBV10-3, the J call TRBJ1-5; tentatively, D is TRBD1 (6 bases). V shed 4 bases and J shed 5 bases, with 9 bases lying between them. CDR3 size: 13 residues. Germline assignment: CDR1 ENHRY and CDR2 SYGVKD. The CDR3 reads CAISAGGDQPQHF. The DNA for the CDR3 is TGTGCCATCAGTGCGGGGGGCGATCAGCCCCAGCATTTT.